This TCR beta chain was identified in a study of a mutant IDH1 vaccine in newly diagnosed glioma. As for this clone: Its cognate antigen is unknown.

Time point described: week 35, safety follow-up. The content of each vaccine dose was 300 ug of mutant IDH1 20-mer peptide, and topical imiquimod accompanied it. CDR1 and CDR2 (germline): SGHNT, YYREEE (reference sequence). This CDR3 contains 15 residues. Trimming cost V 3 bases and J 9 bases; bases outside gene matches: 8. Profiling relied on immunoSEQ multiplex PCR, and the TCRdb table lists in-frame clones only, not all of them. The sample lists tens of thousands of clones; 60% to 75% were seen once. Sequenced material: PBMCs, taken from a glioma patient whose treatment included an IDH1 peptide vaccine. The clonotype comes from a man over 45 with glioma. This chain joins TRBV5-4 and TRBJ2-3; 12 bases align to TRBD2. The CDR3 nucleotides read TGTGCCAGCAGCTCCTCACTAGCGGGGGGTGCCACGCAGTATTTT. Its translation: CASSSSLAGGATQYF.